This T cell receptor (beta chain) was identified in a study of blood T cell repertoires in COVID-19 (dated by TCRdb to 2018 to 2020). Looking at the study overall: Samples covering the acute and convalescent phases of COVID-19 were provided by collaborators in the United States, Italy and Spain. The prospective study material was composed of cDNA or gDNA derived from T cells, B-cell-depleted T cells, or PBMCs. The dataset comprised deeply sampled blood TCRbeta repertoires from subjects exposed to, actively infected with, or recovered from COVID-19. A freely available public database, intended as a resource for researchers studying the immune response to SARS-CoV-2, is where the repertoires were released. The samples were drawn from the first 160 participants of the ongoing ImmuneRACE study and from over 950 subjects provided by 6 global collaborators. Nearly every sample came with metadata listing a de-identified subject ID, COVID-19 status, age in years and sex. HLA class I and class II types, where available, came from metadata supplied by the sample provider rather than from assay-based typing. General conclusions and limits of the study: The quantity of clinical and demographic metadata differed by source and by participant and was supplied without curation.

In the prospective study, participants were 18 to 89 years old, resided in approximately 25 geographic areas of the United States, and were enrolled through a virtual design. To assign participants to cohorts, the prospective study relied on clinical history that participants themselves reported in a screening survey and a study questionnaire. A participant counted as exposed if, within 2 weeks of entering the study, that participant had been in contact with someone who had a PCR-confirmed or clinician-diagnosed COVID-19 case. In the prospective study, mobile phlebotomists collected whole blood, serum and a nasopharyngeal or oropharyngeal swab from each participant. Additional blood draws and questionnaires over an approximately two-month period could optionally be provided by prospective study participants. Blood samples from the prospective study were shipped frozen or at room temperature prior to DNA extraction.

From the cysteine through the phenylalanine, the CDR3 covers 13 amino acids. The sequence is cut down to CDR3 DNA, 39 bases in frame from base 1. CDR1 and CDR2 (LNHDA, SQIVND) derive from the germline V gene (reference sequence). V was cut back by 5 bases and J by 3 bases, leaving a gap of 11 bases between them. TCRbeta CDR3 regions were amplified from genomic DNA by means of the immunoSEQ Assay, a bias-controlled multiplex PCR. On the study's bioinformatics: Within the assay, amplification of reference gene primers was used to estimate how many nucleated cells each sample contained. Sequence reads were collapsed and filtered to measure the absolute abundance of every unique TCRbeta CDR3 rearrangement. Productive Simpson clonality was computed per sample as the square root of Simpson's diversity index over productive rearrangements. Held by TCRdb, this immuneACCESS table contains in-frame sequences only and omits some clones. Under half of the omission traces to an unresolved V gene where checked; the cause of the rest is unknown. The DNA gave D and trimming, while V, J and clone size come from that table. This sample gives a few hundred thousand clones in total; 88% of them show up just once. The ten largest clones add up to about 2.9% of the sample.

This clone was detected a few times. Its antigen is currently not known. No quality values exist for individual bases; no much larger clone is one base distant. The source of this sequence is a woman in her 40s who had been exposed to COVID-19. The sequencing sample was made of PBMCs or T cells enriched from blood (not recorded which). This chain is built from TRBV19 and TRBJ2-7; matching of 6 bases hints at TRBD1 as the D gene. Here is the DNA: TGTGCCAGTAGTCGGAACAGGGACTACGAGCAGTACTTC. Translated, this is CASSRNRDYEQYF. With the portions outside the CDR3 filled from the reference TRBV19 and TRBJ2-7 genes, the complete variable region becomes DGGITQSPKYLFRKEGQNVTLSCEQNLNHDAMYWYRQDPGQGLRLIYYSQIVNDFQKGDIAEGYSVSREKKESFPLTVTSAQKNPTAFYLCASSRNRDYEQYFGPGTRLTVT.